Listed below are T cell receptor beta chains from one sample, sequenced in a study of vaccination and CD4 T cells after COVID-19. No cognate antigen is known for these TCRs. TCRdb re-called the PCR reads with MiXCR, one entry per CDR3 protein. The table records 20,000 to 25,000 distinct CDR3 sequences, approximately 62% of them present only once. Sequences were obtained from CD4+ T cells from blood, cultured in vitro. These TCRs come from a human donor who had recovered from COVID-19. CDR3s include the opening cysteine and the closing phenylalanine or tryptophan. Each record gives: CDR3 DNA, CDR3 protein, D gene, V gene, J gene, clone size. The D gene is left open where the match is weak. Expanded clones are given a class, and other clones once, few, many or no size at all.

TGCAGTGCTAGAGATCAAGGACGGGGAGGGAGGACTGAAGCTTTCTTT	CSARDQGRGGRTEAFF	NA	TRBV20-1	TRBJ1-1	few
TGCAGTGCTAGAGATCAGGCAGGTACCGGGGAGCTGTTTTTT	CSARDQAGTGELFF	NA	TRBV20-1	TRBJ2-2	few
TGTGCCAGCAGCCTAGGACCGCTATCGCCCCAGCATTTT	CASSLGPLSPQHF	NA	TRBV7-2	TRBJ1-5	NA
TGTGCCAGCAGCACTATAGGCGGGGGCCTTTGGAATGAGCAGTTCTTC	CASSTIGGGLWNEQFF	NA	TRBV27	TRBJ2-1	few
TGTGCCACCAGCACACAGACAGCGATTAACACTGAAGCTTTCTTT	CATSTQTAINTEAFF	NA	TRBV15	TRBJ1-1	NA
TGCAGTGCGTACCGGGGTGAGGATGAAAAACTGTTTTTT	CSAYRGEDEKLFF	NA	TRBV20-1	TRBJ1-4	once
TGTGCCACCCCCTGGGAGGGCCACAGCTCTAACTATGGCTACACCTTC	CATPWEGHSSNYGYTF	NA	TRBV6-1	TRBJ1-2	few
TGTGCCAGCAGTTCTCTCGGGACAGGCAACTCACCCCTCCACTTT	CASSSLGTGNSPLHF	TRBD1	TRBV12-3/TRBV12-4	TRBJ1-6	once
TGTGCCAGCAGCTTAATGCAAACCTCGCCGGTTAGCAATCAGCCCCAGCATTTT	CASSLMQTSPVSNQPQHF	NA	TRBV7-2	TRBJ1-5	NA
TGTGCCAGCAGCGACTGTGGCCCGTACGAGCAGTACTTC	CASSDCGPYEQYF	NA	TRBV7-9	TRBJ2-7	NA
TGCAGTGTCGTGGCAGGGAGAGCGATCGAGCAGTACTTC	CSVVAGRAIEQYF	NA	TRBV20-1	TRBJ2-7	NA
TGCGCCAGCAGCGAAGGAGACAGGGGTGAGCAGTTCTTC	CASSEGDRGEQFF	TRBD1	TRBV4-3	TRBJ2-1	NA
TGTGCCAGCAGTCCTCCCAGGGCCTTAAACACCGGGGAGCTGTTTTTT	CASSPPRALNTGELFF	NA	TRBV2	TRBJ2-2	NA
TGCAGTGCTATGGACCGAGCTAACTATGGCTACACCTTC	CSAMDRANYGYTF	NA	TRBV20-1	TRBJ1-2	NA
TGTGCCAGCAGCCGGACAGGGGCGAATTCACCCCTCCACTTT	CASSRTGANSPLHF	TRBD1	TRBV7-9	TRBJ1-6	NA
TGTGCCAGCAGTTGGGAGAGAAATGAGCAGTTCTTC	CASSWERNEQFF	NA	TRBV6-5	TRBJ2-1	NA
TGTGCCAGCAGCTTAGGTAGCGGGAGTGAGCAGGATGAGCAGTTCTTC	CASSLGSGSEQDEQFF	TRBD2	TRBV5-4	TRBJ2-1	NA
TGTGCCAGCAGCGCACACAGTGGACAGGGCTCAGATACGCAGTATTTT	CASSAHSGQGSDTQYF	TRBD1	TRBV6-1	TRBJ2-3	once
TGCAGTGCTAGAAAGATTTACAGGGAAAAATCGGACTATGGCTACACCTTC	CSARKIYREKSDYGYTF	NA	TRBV20-1	TRBJ1-2	NA
TGTGCCAGCAGCCCCCCCGGGGCCTACGAGCAGTACTTC	CASSPPGAYEQYF	NA	TRBV11-2	TRBJ2-7	few
TGTGCCAGCAGTTTAGCTGGGGGCAGTCAGCCCCAGCATTTT	CASSLAGGSQPQHF	NA	TRBV27	TRBJ1-5	NA
TGTGCCAGCACCCAGTACAATGAGCAGTTCTTC	CASTQYNEQFF	NA	TRBV25-1	TRBJ2-1	NA
TGTGCCTGGAGCTCTCGGGAGCACTATGGCTACACCTTC	CAWSSREHYGYTF	NA	TRBV30	TRBJ1-2	NA
TGTGCCAGCAGTTTTTTCAACACTGAAGCTTTCTTT	CASSFFNTEAFF	NA	TRBV12-3/TRBV12-4	TRBJ1-1	few
TGCAGTGCTAGGCCACCGAACACTGAAGCTTTCTTT	CSARPPNTEAFF	NA	TRBV20-1	TRBJ1-1	NA
TGTGCCAGCAGTTTACATGGGACAGGGCGTTTTAACTATGGCTACACCTTC	CASSLHGTGRFNYGYTF	TRBD1	TRBV27	TRBJ1-2	NA
TGCAGTGCTAGTGCCGGGACAGAGAACTATGGCTACACCTTC	CSASAGTENYGYTF	TRBD1	TRBV20-1	TRBJ1-2	NA
TGTGCCAGCACCCTGGATAGGCAGTCTAATTCACCCCTCCACTTT	CASTLDRQSNSPLHF	NA	TRBV3-1	TRBJ1-6	NA
TGTGCCAGCAGTGCCCAGGGGTCAGTTGAAGCTTTCTTT	CASSAQGSVEAFF	NA	TRBV6-2/TRBV6-3	TRBJ1-1	NA
TGTGCCAGCAGCTTCGACAGGGACACTGAAGCTTTCTTT	CASSFDRDTEAFF	TRBD1	TRBV7-2	TRBJ1-1	NA
TGTGCCAGCAGTCACGGAGGGTCTGGGAGCGGAGACACCGGGGAGCTGTTTTTT	CASSHGGSGSGDTGELFF	NA	TRBV6-1	TRBJ2-2	few
TGTGCCAGCAGCTTGTTAAAGGGGGCGCTTGGCGAGCAGTACTTC	CASSLLKGALGEQYF	TRBD1	TRBV5-6	TRBJ2-7	NA
TGCAGTGCGAGTATCCCAGGGACAGGGGATGGGGGCTACACCTTC	CSASIPGTGDGGYTF	TRBD1	TRBV20-1	TRBJ1-2	NA
TGCAGTGCTAGGACTGTAAATAATTCACCCCTCCACTTT	CSARTVNNSPLHF	NA	TRBV20-1	TRBJ1-6	NA
TGCGCCAGCAGCTTGAATTACGACAGGGGGAGAACTGAAGCTTTCTTT	CASSLNYDRGRTEAFF	TRBD1	TRBV5-1	TRBJ1-1	NA
TGCAGTGCTAGAGATCCCCTAGCGGGCAATCCTCGGGATACGCAGTATTTT	CSARDPLAGNPRDTQYF	TRBD2	TRBV20-1	TRBJ2-3	NA
TGTGCCTGGAGTGTAGAGTTCCGGAGCACTGAAGCTTTCTTT	CAWSVEFRSTEAFF	NA	TRBV30	TRBJ1-1	NA
TGCAGTGCTAGTTCACTAGCTAACTATGGCTACACCTTC	CSASSLANYGYTF	NA	TRBV20-1	TRBJ1-2	once
TGCAGTGCTTCGACGGAGTATGGCTACACCTTC	CSASTEYGYTF	NA	TRBV20-1	TRBJ1-2	NA
TGTGCCAGCAGCTTAGGAGGGCGGCTAGCGGTGACCAAAAACATTCAGTACTTC	CASSLGGRLAVTKNIQYF	TRBD2	TRBV7-2	TRBJ2-4	NA
TGTGCCACCAGTGATGGGGGACAAGAGACCCAGTACTTC	CATSDGGQETQYF	NA	TRBV24-1	TRBJ2-5	few
TGTGCCAGCAGTTTTCGTCCGGGTGACACTGAAGCTTTCTTT	CASSFRPGDTEAFF	NA	TRBV12-3/TRBV12-4	TRBJ1-1	NA
TGTGCCAGCAGCTTTCGGAGCGGGGACACAGATACGCAGTATTTT	CASSFRSGDTDTQYF	TRBD2	TRBV7-2	TRBJ2-3	NA
TGTGCCAGCAGTTACGTGTCAGGACAGGAGACCCAGTACTTC	CASSYVSGQETQYF	NA	TRBV6-2/TRBV6-3	TRBJ2-5	NA
TGTGCCAGCTCACCACTCCAAGGCCCTAACTCTGGAAACACCATATATTTT	CASSPLQGPNSGNTIYF	NA	TRBV18	TRBJ1-3	NA
TGTGCCAGTAGACCCCTCGGCAATCAGCCCCAGCATTTT	CASRPLGNQPQHF	NA	TRBV19	TRBJ1-5	NA
TGTGCCAGCAGCCGTACAGGGGTTGGCAATCAGCCCCAGCATTTT	CASSRTGVGNQPQHF	TRBD1	TRBV6-2/TRBV6-3	TRBJ1-5	few
TGTGCCAGCAGCTTAGGACAGTACAATGAGCAGTTCTTC	CASSLGQYNEQFF	NA	TRBV7-8	TRBJ2-1	once
TGTGCCAGCAGCACGAGGACGGCCGGGGAGAAGCAGTACTTC	CASSTRTAGEKQYF	NA	TRBV7-2	TRBJ2-7	NA